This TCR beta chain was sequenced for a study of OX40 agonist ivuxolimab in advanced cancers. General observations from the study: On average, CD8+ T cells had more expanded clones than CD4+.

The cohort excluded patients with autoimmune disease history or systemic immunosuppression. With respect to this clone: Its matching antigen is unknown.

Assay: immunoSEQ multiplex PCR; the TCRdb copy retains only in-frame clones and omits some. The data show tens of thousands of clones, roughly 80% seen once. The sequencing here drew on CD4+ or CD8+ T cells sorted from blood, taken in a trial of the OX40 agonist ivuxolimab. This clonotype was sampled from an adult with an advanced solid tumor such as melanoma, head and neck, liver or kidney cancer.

The CDR3 coding sequence is TGTGCCAGCAGCTTAGGTGGGAGGGGATTCACAGATACGCAGTATTTT. Translated: CASSLGGRGFTDTQYF. This rearrangement joins TRBV7-2 to TRBJ2-3; TRBD2 matches at 7 bases. V gave up 1 base and J gave up 2 bases; unmatched junction bases: 6. This CDR3 contains 16 residues. From germline, CDR1 is SGHTA and CDR2 FQGNSA.